The clone carrying this TCR beta chain was observed at least ten times. TCRdb re-called the 5' RACE reads through MiXCR, storing one row per CDR3 protein. The sample lists some 550,000 distinct CDR3 sequences, 15% to 20% seen once, with around an eighth in the top ten. The record originates from a study of T cells after yellow fever vaccination. V was clipped by 6 bases and J by 4 bases, with 13 bases between them. Germline V CDR1 and CDR2: MNHNS, SASEGT. The CDR3 length is 13 residues. The chain joins TRBV6-1 to TRBJ2-7; D is unresolved. The TCR comes from a man aged 25-45 years who received the YFV17D yellow fever vaccine. Sequencing was performed on PBMCs, taken 15 days after the yellow fever booster vaccination. In DNA form, the CDR3 reads TGTGCCAGCAGCCAAGGACCCCGTTACGAGCAGTACTTC. Its protein product is CASSQGPRYEQYF.